The sequence of this T cell receptor (beta chain) was determined in a study of blood T cells in healthy people across ages. Primed by a sample-barcoded 5' primer and a J-beta primer mix, a second PCR proceeded for about 6 to 11 cycles. A template-switch adaptor containing 12 random nucleotides labeled each cDNA molecule. TCRdb independently ran MiXCR on the 5' RACE reads; one entry per CDR3 protein. Of about 1.5 million distinct CDR3 sequences in the sample, 35% to 45% were seen once. V shed 7 bases and J shed 8 bases, with 17 bases lying between them. The CDR3 totals 12 residues. CDR1 is SQVTM, CDR2 ANQGSEA, per germline.

Input material: blood. This clonotype was sampled from a woman aged 18-29 years in good health. The J gene is TRBJ1-2, the V gene TRBV29-1, with TRBD1 as a possible D gene (6 bases). The CDR3 protein is CSATAGVKGYTF. Here the CDR3 DNA reads TGCAGCGCCACGGCAGGGGTTAAAGGCTACACCTTC.